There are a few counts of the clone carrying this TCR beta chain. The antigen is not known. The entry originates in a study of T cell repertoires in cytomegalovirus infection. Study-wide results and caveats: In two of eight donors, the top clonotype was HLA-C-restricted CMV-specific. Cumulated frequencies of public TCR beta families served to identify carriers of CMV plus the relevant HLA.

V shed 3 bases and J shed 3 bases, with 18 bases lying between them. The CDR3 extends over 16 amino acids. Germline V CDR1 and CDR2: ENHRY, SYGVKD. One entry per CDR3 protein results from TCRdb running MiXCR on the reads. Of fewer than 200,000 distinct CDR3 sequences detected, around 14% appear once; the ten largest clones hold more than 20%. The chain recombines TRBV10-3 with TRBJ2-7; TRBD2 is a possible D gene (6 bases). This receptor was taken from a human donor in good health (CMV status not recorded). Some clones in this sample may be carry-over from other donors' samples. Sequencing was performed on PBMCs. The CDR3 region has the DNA TGTGCCATCAGTGACCCCGGACTAACTATCCTCTACGAGCAGTACTTC. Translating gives CAISDPGLTILYEQYF.